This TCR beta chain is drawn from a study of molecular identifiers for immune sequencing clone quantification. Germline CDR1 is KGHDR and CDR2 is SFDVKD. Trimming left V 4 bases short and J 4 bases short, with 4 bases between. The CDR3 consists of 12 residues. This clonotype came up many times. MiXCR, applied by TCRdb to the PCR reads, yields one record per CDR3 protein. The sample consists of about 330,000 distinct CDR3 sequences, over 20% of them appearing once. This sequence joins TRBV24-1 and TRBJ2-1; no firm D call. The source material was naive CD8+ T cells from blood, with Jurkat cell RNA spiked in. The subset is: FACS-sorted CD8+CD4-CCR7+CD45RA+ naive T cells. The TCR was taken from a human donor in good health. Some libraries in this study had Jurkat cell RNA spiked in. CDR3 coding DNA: TGTGCCACCAGTGAAGGGTACAATGAGCAGTTCTTC. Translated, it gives CATSEGYNEQFF.